These 5 T cell receptor beta chains were sequenced from one sample in a study of T cell repertoires in cytomegalovirus infection. Via MiXCR, TCRdb re-called the reads, giving one row per CDR3 protein. The sample lists fewer than 900,000 distinct CDR3 sequences; about 27% were seen once. Which antigens these TCRs recognize remains unknown. The specimen was cultured CD8+ T cells from PBMCs, collected from culture after CMV antigen stimulation. All receptors come from a human donor in good health (CMV status not recorded). Some clones in this sample may be carry-over from other donors' samples.

The chain employs TRBV5-1 and TRBJ1-2; D not certain. CDR3 length: 13 amino acids. Germline V gene data show CDR1 as SGHRS and CDR2 as YFSETQ. The V end was cut by 2 bases, the J end by 3 bases, with 8 bases between. The CDR3 bases are TGCGCCAGCAGCTTAGACAATTACTATGGCTACACCTTC. It specifies CASSLDNYYGYTF.

The CDR3 protein is CSAPGLNPYNEQFF. The CDR3 DNA sequence: TGCAGTGCTCCCGGACTAAACCCCTACAATGAGCAGTTCTTC. The V and J genes are TRBV20-1 and TRBJ2-1; a weak D match, TRBD2 (6 bases). The CDR3 has 14 residues. From germline, CDR1 is DFQATT and CDR2 SNEGSKA (reference sequence). V gave up 5 bases and J gave up 2 bases, with 13 bases separating them.

V and J are TRBV12-3 or TRBV12-4 and TRBJ1-1; maybe TRBD1 (5 bases). The germline V and J ends were trimmed by 6 bases and 0 bases, with 17 bases remaining between them. There are 16 residues in the CDR3. The CDR3 nucleotides are TGTGCCAGCAGACCGGGACTGAACGTTATGAACACTGAAGCTTTCTTT. It yields the protein CASRPGLNVMNTEAFF.

The chain employs TRBV6-2 or TRBV6-3 and TRBJ2-7, with 7 nucleotides matching TRBD1. This CDR3 is built from 15 residues. V gave up 5 bases and J gave up 2 bases; unmatched junction bases: 9. The germline CDR1 and CDR2 sequences are MNHEY and SVGEGT. CDR3 sequence: CASSLRDRGPYEQYF. The CDR3, as DNA: TGTGCCAGCAGTCTCCGGGACAGAGGGCCCTACGAGCAGTACTTC.

This clonotype was recorded at least ten times. The rearrangement uses TRBV7-6 and TRBJ2-2, with a possible D match to TRBD2 (6 bases). V lost 6 bases to trimming and J lost 3 bases, with 20 bases between them. The CDR3 is 17 residues long. Germline V gives CDR1 SGHVS, CDR2 FNYEAQ. The CDR3 region is CASRYGSGVRDTGELFF. In nucleotides, the CDR3 is TGTGCCAGCAGATATGGGTCGGGGGTAAGGGACACCGGGGAGCTGTTTTTT.